This entry lists 26 T cell receptor beta chains sequenced from one sample in a study of T cells in tuberculosis. This table comes from immunoSEQ multiplex PCR, and its TCRdb copy is limited to in-frame clones, with some not included. The repertoire includes about 33,000 clones, just under 97% of them detected once, and under 3% sits in the top ten. Source material: PBMCs. These receptors were collected from a donor aged 10-30 years with latent tuberculosis or without tuberculosis infection.

The V call is TRBV2, the J call TRBJ1-3, with D tentatively TRBD1 (6 bases). Germline CDR1 and CDR2: SNHLY and FYNNEI. Trimming cost V 5 bases and J 0 bases, with 11 bases left between them. This CDR3 has 15 amino acids. CDR3 sequence (DNA): TGTGCCAGCAGTCCTCAGGGGAGCTCTGGAAACACCATATATTTT. This sequence encodes CASSPQGSSGNTIYF.

This clone was seen only a few times. The chain links TRBV7-8 to TRBJ1-6; 7 nucleotides line up with TRBD1. This CDR3 is built from 15 residues. Germline CDR1 and CDR2: SGHVS and FQNEAQ. J lost 10 bases, V lost 0 bases, and 6 bases had no gene match. The CDR3 DNA reads TGTGCCAGCAGCTTAGCGCTGACAGGGAACTCACCCCTCCACTTT. Translating gives CASSLALTGNSPLHF.

This clone is a singleton in its sample. This sequence joins TRBV5-1 and TRBJ2-7, with a possible D match to TRBD1 (6 bases). Germline loops: CDR1 SGHRS, CDR2 YFSETQ. The CDR3 runs to 16 residues. V lost 2 bases and J 3 bases, leaving 18 bases between the germline ends. CDR3 amino acids: CASSLRGDRNHYEQYF. The CDR3 DNA follows: TGCGCCAGCAGCTTAAGGGGAGACAGGAACCACTACGAGCAGTACTTC.

The chain is built from TRBV25-1 and TRBJ1-2, with TRBD1 matching 7 bases. The germline gives CDR1 MGHDK, CDR2 SYGVNS. The CDR3 has 18 residues. Trimming removed 3 bases from V and 13 bases from J; junction bases left unmatched: 26. The CDR3 loop is CASSDPATFLGDSRTFTF. As DNA, the CDR3 is TGTGCCAGCAGTGACCCAGCTACCTTTTTAGGGGACAGCCGAACCTTCACCTTC.

The chain employs TRBV6-1 and TRBJ2-1; 8 nucleotides align to TRBD1. After removal of 4 bases from V and 6 bases from J, the junction contained 23 bases not matched to a gene. The V gene's germline CDR1 is MNHNS and CDR2 SASEGT. The CDR3 spans 20 residues. Written as DNA, the CDR3 is TGTGCCAGCAGTGGGCCGGGACAGGTCGGACCCGGCGGATTTAGCAATGAGCAGTTCTTC. It encodes CASSGPGQVGPGGFSNEQFF.

Only one count was recorded for this clone. The chain links TRBV4-1 to TRBJ2-3; a possible D gene is TRBD1 (6 bases). CDR3 length: 16 residues. Per germline, CDR1 MGHRA and CDR2 YSYEKL. Trimming pared 0 bases from V and 5 bases from J, leaving 15 bases between. DNA for the CDR3: TGCGCCAGCAGCCAAGATGTCGGGACAAATATAGATACGCAGTATTTT. The encoded protein is CASSQDVGTNIDTQYF.

This clone is a singleton in its sample. The chain joins TRBV6-4 to TRBJ2-3; tentative D call: TRBD2 (5 bases). The germline V and J ends were trimmed by 6 bases and 5 bases, with 15 bases remaining between them. The CDR3 has 14 amino acids. Germline V gene sequence: CDR1 MRHNA, CDR2 SNTAGT. CDR3 in amino acids: CASRPGGREDTQYF. CDR3 nucleotide sequence: TGTGCCAGCAGGCCAGGAGGCCGTGAAGATACGCAGTATTTT.

The rearrangement uses TRBV9 and TRBJ2-2; D is perhaps TRBD2 (6 bases). This CDR3 is 15 amino acids long. From germline, CDR1 is SGDLS and CDR2 YYNGEE. V lost 1 base to trimming and J lost 3 bases, with 10 bases between them. The chain's CDR3 is CASSVLGGHTGELFF. For the CDR3, the DNA is TGTGCCAGCAGCGTACTCGGGGGACACACCGGGGAGCTGTTTTTT.

The genes are TRBV27 and TRBJ1-1; 8 nucleotides align to TRBD1. CDR3 length: 17 amino acids. J lost 5 bases, V lost 3 bases, and 14 bases had no gene match. The germline V gene has CDR1 MNHEY and CDR2 SMNVEV (reference sequence). CDR3 sequence (DNA): TGTGCCAGCAGTTTTGGGCAGGGGGCTGGATGGGGGACTGAAGCTTTCTTT. Its protein is CASSFGQGAGWGTEAFF.

The chain couples TRBV7-9 to TRBJ2-2; 11 bases line up with TRBD1. Germline V gives CDR1 SEHNR, CDR2 FQNEAQ (reference sequence). V shed 5 bases, J shed 6 bases, and the junction held 5 bases outside the gene matches. The CDR3 runs 15 residues. The CDR3 DNA follows: TGTGCCAGCAGCCAGGACAGGGGGCGCGCCGGGGAGCTGTTTTTT. Protein product: CASSQDRGRAGELFF. Based on the CDR3 plus reference TRBV7-9 and TRBJ2-2, the full variable domain is DTGVSQNPRHKITKRGQNVTFRCDPISEHNRLYWYRQTLGQGPEFLTYFQNEAQLEKSRLLSDRFSAERPKGSFSTLEIQRTEQGDSAMYLCASSQDRGRAGELFFGEGSRLTVL.

The genes are TRBV11-3 and TRBJ2-5; D might be TRBD2 (6 bases). The V gene lost 0 bases and the J gene lost 5 bases, with 7 bases spanning the gap. This CDR3 spans 13 amino acids. Germline lookup yields CDR1 SGHNT and CDR2 YENEEA. The CDR3 nucleotides are TGTGCCAGCAGCTTAGAACGGGGGGAGACCCAGTACTTC. It translates to CASSLERGETQYF.

V is TRBV9 and J is TRBJ2-1, with D unclear. The CDR3 covers 14 residues. CDR1 and CDR2 from the germline V gene are SGDLS and YYNGEE. With 4 bases removed from V and 0 bases from J, the gap between germline ends came to 8 bases. This CDR3 reads CASSHSISYNEQFF. CDR3 nucleotide sequence: TGTGCCAGCAGCCATAGTATCTCCTACAATGAGCAGTTCTTC.

The V gene is TRBV7-8, the J gene TRBJ2-3; D remains unclear. Trimming took off 3 bases at V and 1 base at J, with 8 bases between the two ends. Looked up from germline, CDR1 is SGHVS and CDR2 is FQNEAQ. The CDR3 is 14 residues long. The CDR3 loop is CASSFREGTDTQYF. The CDR3 coding sequence is TGTGCCAGCAGCTTTAGAGAAGGCACAGATACGCAGTATTTT.

J is TRBJ2-1 and V is TRBV10-3, with 10 positions matching TRBD2. This CDR3 comprises 16 residues. Losses at the gene ends were 0 bases for V and 4 bases for J; bases not matched to a gene: 3. Germline lookup yields CDR1 ENHRY and CDR2 SYGVKD. CDR3 coding DNA: TGTGCCATCAGTGAGTCCAGGACTAGCGGTTACAATGAGCAGTTCTTC. Its protein is CAISESRTSGYNEQFF.

This clone was seen just once. The chain joins TRBV19 to TRBJ2-7, with D perhaps matching TRBD2 (6 bases). Germline V lookup: CDR1 LNHDA, CDR2 SQIVND (reference sequence). CDR3 length: 15 residues. Trimming stripped 0 bases from V and 2 bases from J, with 11 bases between. The CDR3, as DNA: TGTGCCAGTAGTATAGACGGGACTTCTCCCTACGAGCAGTACTTC. Protein product: CASSIDGTSPYEQYF. Supplemented by reference TRBV19 and TRBJ2-7, the full variable domain reads DGGITQSPKYLFRKEGQNVTLSCEQNLNHDAMYWYRQDPGQGLRLIYYSQIVNDFQKGDIAEGYSVSREKKESFPLTVTSAQKNPTAFYLCASSIDGTSPYEQYFGPGTRLTVT.

The chain joins TRBV5-1 to TRBJ2-1; 8 bases match TRBD2. With V trimmed by 0 bases and J by 16 bases, 18 bases remained unmatched. There are 16 residues in the CDR3. Germline CDR1 is SGHRS and CDR2 is YFSETQ. In DNA, the CDR3 is TGCGCCAGCAGCTTGGCGGAGGCTAGCGGGCCCCCCCAATTATTCTTC. Encoded protein: CASSLAEASGPPQLFF. The full variable domain, completed using reference TRBV5-1 and TRBJ2-1, is KAGVTQTPRYLIKTRGQQVTLSCSPISGHRSVSWYQQTPGQGLQFLFEYFSETQRNKGNFPGRFSGRQFSNSRSEMNVSTLELGDSALYLCASSLAEASGPPQLFFGPGTRLTVL.

J is TRBJ1-2 and V is TRBV5-4, with 7 bases fitting TRBD1. The germline V gene has CDR1 SGHNT and CDR2 YYREEE (reference sequence). With V trimmed by 4 bases and J by 3 bases, 6 bases remained unmatched. The CDR3 is 14 amino acids. CDR3 protein: CASSLGTADYGYTF. CDR3 DNA: TGTGCCAGCAGCCTCGGGACAGCCGACTATGGCTACACCTTC.

The chain carries TRBV6-1 and TRBJ2-4, with D possibly TRBD2 on 7 matching bases. Trimming took off 2 bases at V and 13 bases at J, with 21 bases between the two ends. CDR1 and CDR2 (germline): MNHNS, SASEGT. The CDR3 sequence is 15 residues long. CDR3 region: CASSELGGGTKVQYF. Here the CDR3 DNA reads TGTGCCAGCAGTGAACTAGGGGGGGGGACAAAGGTCCAGTACTTC.

V is TRBV6-6 and J is TRBJ2-6; no reliable D call. CDR3 length: 15 amino acids. V lost 7 bases, J lost 0 bases, and 10 bases lay in between. Germline CDR1 reads MNHNY; CDR2 reads SVGAGI (reference sequence). The CDR3 nucleotides are TGTGCCAGCAACCCTTCAGACTCTGGGGCCAACGTCCTGACTTTC. Encoded protein: CASNPSDSGANVLTF.

This sequence joins TRBV14 and TRBJ1-3; TRBD1 matches at 7 bases. CDR1 is SGHDN and CDR2 is FVKESK in the germline V gene. The CDR3 spans 18 residues. The J segment lost 1 base and the V segment lost 4 bases, leaving 13 bases of the junction unmatched. The DNA for the CDR3 is TGTGCCAGCAGCCGGGACAGATTCAACTTAAGGTCTGGAAACACCATATATTTT. Its translation: CASSRDRFNLRSGNTIYF.

The V and J genes are TRBV6-5 and TRBJ2-5; D might be TRBD1 (6 bases). Germline CDR1 MNHEY, CDR2 SVGAGI. V lost 6 bases to trimming and J lost 7 bases, with 15 bases between them. This CDR3 has 13 residues. The DNA of the CDR3 is TGTGCCAGCAGGCCTACAGGGATCGGGACCCAGTACTTC. Residues: CASRPTGIGTQYF.

DNA of the CDR3: TGTGCCAGTACCGGGGACAGATGGGGCTACACCTTC. Translation: CASTGDRWGYTF. The chain combines TRBV19 with TRBJ1-2; TRBD1 matches 7 bases. This CDR3 is 12 amino acids long. Unmatched junction bases numbered 7, after V lost 7 bases and J lost 8 bases. Per the germline V gene, CDR1 is LNHDA and CDR2 is SQIVND (reference sequence).

The chain joins TRBV10-3 to TRBJ2-7, with D tentatively TRBD1 (5 bases). The CDR3 has 14 residues. Trimming removed 4 bases at V and 2 bases at J, with 12 bases between. In germline, CDR1 is ENHRY, CDR2 SYGVKD. The CDR3 DNA sequence: TGTGCCATCAGTGGAGCAGGGAAACCCTACGAGCAGTACTTC. It specifies CAISGAGKPYEQYF.

The chain uses TRBV5-1 and TRBJ2-1; maybe TRBD1 (5 bases). The germline gives CDR1 SGHRS, CDR2 YFSETQ. The CDR3 spans 17 residues. The V end was cut by 0 bases, the J end by 1 base, with 14 bases between. CDR3 protein: CASSLAHLDISYNEQFF. In DNA form, the CDR3 reads TGCGCCAGCAGCTTGGCCCATTTGGACATATCCTACAATGAGCAGTTCTTC.

The chain combines TRBV30 with TRBJ2-1; D is possibly TRBD2 (7 bases). CDR1 and CDR2 (germline): GTSNPN, SVGIG (reference sequence). CDR3 length: 12 residues. Trimming left V 5 bases short and J 9 bases short, with 14 bases between. CDR3 protein: CAWGRGATEQFF. The CDR3 nucleotides read TGTGCCTGGGGTCGGGGGGCCACTGAGCAGTTCTTC.

This clone has just one count. CDR3 nucleotides: TGTGCCAGCATCGGCAGGGCCAATCAGCCCCAGCATTTT. This sequence encodes CASIGRANQPQHF. This chain uses TRBV6-1 with TRBJ1-5; perhaps TRBD1 as D (5 bases). This CDR3 contains 13 residues. The germline V and J ends were trimmed by 7 bases and 3 bases, with 10 bases remaining between them. Germline CDR1 is MNHNS and CDR2 is SASEGT.